A single sample gave rise to the 9 T cell receptor beta chains below, sequenced in a study of blood T cell repertoires in COVID-19. Sequencing was performed with immunoSEQ multiplex PCR; in TCRdb, only in-frame clones are kept and a portion is missing. Altogether around 170,000 clones are present, around 89% being singletons, with the ten largest covering roughly 25%. Material for sequencing was peripheral blood. All receptors come from a man in his sixties with acute or convalescent COVID-19.

This clone was recorded only once. The chain couples TRBV6-5 to TRBJ2-7, with D possibly TRBD2 on 6 matching bases. Germline values: CDR1 MNHEY, CDR2 SVGAGI. V lost 10 bases and J 0 bases, leaving 16 bases between the germline ends. The CDR3 spans 14 residues. CDR3 region: CATLPTGGSYEQYV. Here the CDR3 DNA reads TGTGCCACCCTACCTACCGGGGGCTCCTACGAGCAGTACGTC.

Written as DNA, the CDR3 is TGTGCCAGCAGCCACGGGCGGGGGGGAAGGAATGAGCAGTTCTTC. Its translation: CASSHGRGGRNEQFF. The chain couples TRBV6-5 to TRBJ2-1; 9 bases fit TRBD2. With 6 bases clipped from V and 7 bases from J, the junction kept 10 bases outside the gene matches. Germline assignment: CDR1 MNHEY and CDR2 SVGAGI. The CDR3 loop spans 15 amino acids.

This clone was recorded a few times. V is TRBV5-4 and J is TRBJ1-5; 8 bases agree with TRBD1. The trim removed 3 bases at V and 14 bases at J, leaving 7 bases unmatched. Germline V gene lookup returns CDR1 SGHNT and CDR2 YYREEE (reference sequence). The CDR3 totals 12 residues. The CDR3 DNA reads TGTGCCAGCAGCTCTGACAGGGGTACCAAGCATTTT. Its protein is CASSSDRGTKHF.

The rearrangement uses TRBV18 and TRBJ1-2, with D tentatively TRBD1 (6 bases). Looked up from germline, CDR1 is KGHSH and CDR2 is LQKENI. With 3 bases removed from V and 1 base from J, the gap between germline ends came to 12 bases. The CDR3 length is 15 residues. The chain's CDR3 is CASSPGGAINYGYTF. DNA for the CDR3: TGTGCCAGCTCACCGGGGGGGGCCATTAACTATGGCTACACCTTC.

The chain employs TRBV7-9 and TRBJ1-2, with D perhaps TRBD1 (5 bases). The CDR3 has 13 residues. The germline CDR1 and CDR2 sequences are SEHNR and FQNEAQ (reference sequence). The V gene lost 3 bases and the J gene lost 1 base, with 6 bases spanning the gap. The CDR3 coding sequence is TGTGCCAGCAGCTTGGACAATAACTATGGCTACACCTTC. Encoded protein: CASSLDNNYGYTF.

V gene TRBV30 combines with J gene TRBJ1-1, with 11 bases matching TRBD1. V was pared by 4 bases and J by 4 bases, with 5 bases of the junction left unmatched. This CDR3 has 14 residues. CDR1 is GTSNPN and CDR2 is SVGIG in the germline V gene (reference sequence). CDR3 in amino acids: CAWIPGQGGTEAFF. CDR3 sequence (DNA): TGTGCCTGGATCCCGGGACAGGGGGGCACTGAAGCTTTCTTT.

J is TRBJ2-1 and V is TRBV10-3; D remains unclear. V lost 3 bases and J lost 3, with 9 bases in between. The CDR3 is 14 residues long. Germline V gene lookup returns CDR1 ENHRY and CDR2 SYGVKD. DNA for the CDR3: TGTGCCATCAGTGACGATAGAGACTACAATGAGCAGTTCTTC. Translating it yields CAISDDRDYNEQFF.

The V and J genes are TRBV2 and TRBJ2-5; possibly TRBD2 for D (5 bases). This CDR3 is 13 amino acids long. Trimming left V 5 bases short and J 2 bases short, with 9 bases between. Germline CDR1 reads SNHLY; CDR2 reads FYNNEI. CDR3 sequence reads: CASSPGLQETQYF. The CDR3 bases are TGTGCCAGCAGTCCTGGACTTCAAGAGACCCAGTACTTC.

The table lists this clone with a count of one. CDR3 loop: CASSRELGQETQYF. The CDR3 bases are TGTGCCAGCAGCCGAGAGCTCGGGCAAGAGACCCAGTACTTC. The V and J genes are TRBV7-8 and TRBJ2-5, with D hard to call. CDR3 length: 14 amino acids. Germline V gives CDR1 SGHVS, CDR2 FQNEAQ. V was shortened by 5 bases and J by 2 bases, with 12 bases between the two germline ends.